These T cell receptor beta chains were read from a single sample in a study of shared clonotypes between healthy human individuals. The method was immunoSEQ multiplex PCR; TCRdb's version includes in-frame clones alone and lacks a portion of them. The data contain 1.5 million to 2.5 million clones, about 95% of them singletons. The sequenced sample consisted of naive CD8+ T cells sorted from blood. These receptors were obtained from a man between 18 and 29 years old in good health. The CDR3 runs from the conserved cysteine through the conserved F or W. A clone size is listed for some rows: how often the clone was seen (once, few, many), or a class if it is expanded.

cdr3_aa: CASSESHFRGRQETQYF
v_call: TRBV6-1
j_call: TRBJ2-5
clone_size: NA

cdr3_aa: CASSSSRIIPYNEQFF
v_call: TRBV7-6
j_call: TRBJ2-1
clone_size: NA

cdr3_aa: CASSEGGQGRQPQHF
v_call: TRBV9
j_call: TRBJ1-5
clone_size: NA

cdr3_aa: CASSKPGDQVYEQYF
v_call: TRBV6-6
j_call: TRBJ2-7
clone_size: NA

cdr3_aa: CASSYHSNTGELFF
v_call: TRBV6-5
j_call: TRBJ2-2
clone_size: NA

cdr3_aa: CASSAHTDTQYF
v_call: TRBV9
j_call: TRBJ2-3
clone_size: NA

cdr3_aa: CASSSMQQETQYF
v_call: TRBV13
j_call: TRBJ2-5
clone_size: NA

cdr3_aa: CASSASVGRDSSTAFF
v_call: TRBV13
j_call: TRBJ1-1
clone_size: few

cdr3_aa: CASSQGQGLYEQYF
v_call: TRBV4-3
j_call: TRBJ2-7
clone_size: NA

cdr3_aa: CASSHTGVGEQFF
v_call: TRBV4-1
j_call: TRBJ2-1
clone_size: NA

cdr3_aa: CASSIDSGANVLTF
v_call: TRBV19
j_call: TRBJ2-6
clone_size: few

cdr3_aa: CASSLPRLEETQYF
v_call: TRBV5-1
j_call: TRBJ2-5
clone_size: NA

cdr3_aa: CSVEDRTPMREFF
v_call: TRBV29-1
j_call: TRBJ2-1
clone_size: NA

cdr3_aa: CASSLVQGVYEQYF
v_call: TRBV7-2
j_call: TRBJ2-7
clone_size: NA